These 25 T cell receptor beta chains share one sample of origin, sequenced in a study of breast tumors, draining lymph nodes, adjacent tissues. Axillary draining lymph nodes of breast cancer patients supplied the node samples. TCRdb used MiXCR to reprocess the multiplex PCR reads, holding one entry per CDR3 protein. Altogether tens of thousands of distinct CDR3 sequences are present, roughly 30% being singletons, with the ten largest covering over 8%. Sequenced material: axillary lymph node tissue. The receptors come from a female donor with breast cancer. Some clones in this sample may be carry-over from other donors' samples.

This clonotype was counted at least ten times. This sequence joins TRBV4-1 and TRBJ2-1; weak D call: TRBD2 (6 bases). The CDR3 has 19 residues. Germline V lookup: CDR1 MGHRA, CDR2 YSYEKL. The V and J ends lost 0 bases and 3 bases respectively, with 21 bases between them. CDR3 nucleotide sequence: TGCGCCAGCAGCCAAGAGCGGGACTCTATATCTCCCCTCTACAATGAGCAGTTCTTC. This codes for CASSQERDSISPLYNEQFF.

The table lists this clonotype with a few counts. It may be a read error: a sequence one base away is much more abundant. The gene calls are TRBV5-5 and TRBJ2-5, with D possibly TRBD1 on 6 matching bases. Deletions cut 4 bases from V and 1 base from J, with 11 bases between. This CDR3 has 14 residues. CDR1 is SGHKS, CDR2 YYEKEE, per germline (reference sequence). CDR3 DNA sequence: TGTGCCAGCAGCCCCGGACAGACCCAAGAGACCCAGTACTTC. Its protein product is CASSPGQTQETQYF.

There are many counts of this clonotype. J is TRBJ1-4 and V is TRBV30; D is uncertain. The CDR3 contains 13 residues. Trimming removed 2 bases at V and 7 bases at J, with 11 bases between. The germline V gene encodes CDR1 GTSNPN and CDR2 SVGIG (reference sequence). The CDR3 loop is CAWSNGVSEKLFF. As DNA, the CDR3 is TGTGCCTGGAGTAATGGGGTCAGTGAAAAACTGTTTTTT.

Many counts were recorded for this clonotype. The genes are TRBV9 and TRBJ1-5; 8 nucleotides agree with TRBD1. CDR3 length: 14 amino acids. Germline values: CDR1 SGDLS, CDR2 YYNGEE. Trimming removed 3 bases from V and 2 bases from J; junction bases left unmatched: 1. This chain's CDR3 is CASSAQGGNQPQHF. CDR3 coding DNA: TGTGCCAGCAGCGCACAGGGGGGCAATCAGCCCCAGCATTTT.

This clonotype was observed many times. This chain joins TRBV28 and TRBJ1-2, with 12 bases matching TRBD1. The CDR3 is 18 amino acids. Germline CDR1 reads MDHEN; CDR2 reads SYDVKM. The ends lost 3 bases at V and 7 bases at J; junction bases unmatched: 15. The CDR3 loop reads CASSFPVGDRGHLLGYTF. CDR3 in DNA: TGTGCCAGCAGTTTTCCCGTTGGGGACAGGGGGCATCTCCTTGGCTACACCTTC.

This clonotype was detected ten times or more. This rearrangement joins TRBV4-2 to TRBJ2-7; weak D call: TRBD1 (5 bases). Germline CDR1 and CDR2: LGHNA and YNFKEQ. The CDR3 length is 15 residues. Deletions cut 3 bases from V and 0 bases from J, with 12 bases between. This chain's CDR3 is CASSQGRSNSYEQYF. CDR3 bases: TGTGCCAGCAGCCAGGGGCGAAGTAACTCCTACGAGCAGTACTTC.

This clonotype was picked up one time. The chain combines TRBV19 with TRBJ2-1; 11 bases agree with TRBD1. CDR3 size: 15 residues. Germline CDR1 is LNHDA and CDR2 is SQIVND (reference sequence). The J segment lost 7 bases and the V segment lost 4 bases, leaving 6 bases of the junction unmatched. The CDR3 coding sequence is TGTGCCAGTAGTACGAGGGACAGGGGGGGGAATGAGCAGTTCTTC. Residues: CASSTRDRGGNEQFF.

The table lists this clonotype with many counts. The chain links TRBV6-2 or TRBV6-3 to TRBJ2-3; 8 bases are a match to TRBD1. The CDR3 runs to 15 residues. Germline V lookup: CDR1 MNHEY, CDR2 SVGEGT. Trimming removed 2 bases from V and 4 bases from J; junction bases left unmatched: 5. As DNA, the CDR3 is TGTGCCAGCAGTTACGGGCAGGGGGCTGCAGATACGCAGTATTTT. It encodes CASSYGQGAADTQYF.

This clonotype was seen many times. The V and J genes are TRBV7-3 and TRBJ2-3; D ambiguous. The V end lost 2 bases, the J end lost 4 bases, and 7 bases lay between the germline ends. In germline, CDR1 is SGHTA, CDR2 FQGTGA. There are 13 residues in the CDR3. CDR3 bases: TGTGCCAGCAGCTTATCCCCCGCAGATACGCAGTATTTT. It specifies CASSLSPADTQYF.

This clonotype was detected many times. CDR3 bases: TGTGCCAGCTCACTGGGACTAGCGGGAGGTTCCGGCAATGAGCAGTTCTTC. This codes for CASSLGLAGGSGNEQFF. The chain carries TRBV18 and TRBJ2-1, with TRBD2 matching over 15 bases. V lost 4 bases, J lost 6 bases, and 7 bases stayed unmatched. CDR1 and CDR2 from the germline V gene are KGHSH and LQKENI. This CDR3 has 17 residues.

This clonotype was found a few times. The gene calls are TRBV2 and TRBJ2-2; D remains unclear. Germline V gene lookup returns CDR1 SNHLY and CDR2 FYNNEI. There are 12 residues in the CDR3. The germline V and J ends were trimmed by 7 bases and 3 bases, with 6 bases remaining between them. DNA of the CDR3: TGTGCCAGCAACCAGGACACCGGGGAGCTGTTTTTT. As protein: CASNQDTGELFF.

The J gene is TRBJ1-6, the V gene TRBV7-9, with no clear D. CDR1 and CDR2 from the germline V gene are SEHNR and FQNEAQ (reference sequence). The CDR3 is made up of 15 amino acids. V lost 3 bases and J 5 bases, leaving 11 bases between the germline ends. CDR3 loop: CASSFGGFDNSPLHF. As DNA, the CDR3 is TGTGCCAGCAGCTTTGGTGGATTCGATAATTCACCCCTCCACTTT. Full variable domain (rest looked up from reference TRBV7-9 and TRBJ1-6): DTGVSQNPRHKITKRGQNVTFRCDPISEHNRLYWYRQTLGQGPEFLTYFQNEAQLEKSRLLSDRFSAERPKGSFSTLEIQRTEQGDSAMYLCASSFGGFDNSPLHFGNGTRLTVT.

This clonotype was picked up a small number of times. The chain joins TRBV5-1 to TRBJ1-1, with D possibly matching TRBD1 (6 bases). The CDR3 runs to 15 residues. Between the trimmed V and J ends, which lost 4 bases and 2 bases, there was a span of 15 bases. Germline CDR1 SGHRS, CDR2 YFSETQ. CDR3 loop: CASSIPGQINTEAFF. The DNA of the CDR3 is TGCGCCAGCAGCATACCGGGACAAATAAACACTGAAGCTTTCTTT.

This clonotype appeared many times. The V and J genes are TRBV6-2 or TRBV6-3 and TRBJ2-1; D is perhaps TRBD2 (7 bases). This CDR3 is built from 13 residues. V shed 7 bases and J shed 12 bases, with 19 bases lying between them. The germline gives CDR1 MNHEY, CDR2 SVGEGT. DNA of the CDR3: TGTGCCAGCACCCAAAAAGGGGGGGGTTGGCAGTTCTTC. Protein: CASTQKGGGWQFF.

This clonotype was observed many times. This CDR3 reads CASSIGRFWTSEYGYTF. The CDR3 bases are TGTGCCAGTAGTATAGGAAGATTTTGGACTTCGGAATATGGCTACACCTTC. V gene TRBV19 combines with J gene TRBJ1-2; D is ambiguous. V shed 1 base and J shed 5 bases, with 20 bases lying between them. This CDR3 has 17 amino acids. The germline gives CDR1 LNHDA, CDR2 SQIVND (reference sequence).

The sample holds many counts of this clonotype. V is TRBV6-2 or TRBV6-3 and J is TRBJ2-5; D is possibly TRBD2 (5 bases). Germline CDR1 and CDR2: MNHEY and SVGEGT. The length of the CDR3 is 20 residues. V lost 0 bases, J lost 5 bases, and 28 bases lay in between. CDR3 in amino acids: CASSYSGRPLAGRAPETQYF. The CDR3 region has the DNA TGTGCCAGCAGTTACTCGGGCAGACCTCTCGCGGGCCGAGCCCCCGAGACCCAGTACTTC.

The table lists this clonotype with many counts. The rearrangement uses TRBV28 and TRBJ1-5; 7 positions match TRBD1. The CDR3 totals 15 residues. CDR1 MDHEN and CDR2 SYDVKM come from the germline V gene. Trimming removed 6 bases from V and 6 bases from J; junction bases left unmatched: 11. The CDR3 sequence: CASSPFRDSRQPQHF. CDR3 nucleotides: TGTGCCAGCAGCCCATTCCGGGACAGTCGTCAGCCCCAGCATTTT.

This clonotype was detected ten times or more. V is TRBV28 and J is TRBJ2-3; unclear D gene. CDR1 is MDHEN, CDR2 SYDVKM, per germline. Between the trimmed V and J ends, which lost 5 bases and 3 bases, there was a span of 12 bases. The CDR3 is 14 residues long. The CDR3: CASSLTPGTDTQYF. Here the CDR3 DNA reads TGTGCCAGCAGTCTCACCCCCGGAACAGATACGCAGTATTTT.

The table lists this clonotype with many counts. The chain's CDR3 is CASSFPGQGTDTQYF. The CDR3 DNA sequence: TGTGCCAGCAGTTTCCCGGGACAGGGCACAGATACGCAGTATTTT. The chain has TRBV6-2 or TRBV6-3 and TRBJ2-3; 8 nucleotides match TRBD1. Germline V gives CDR1 MNHEY, CDR2 SVGEGT. The CDR3 has 15 amino acids. V shed 4 bases and J 1 base; nucleotides not matched to a gene: 4.

As concerns this clonotype: This clone may be a read error of a much larger clone one base away. This chain uses TRBV11-2 with TRBJ1-1, with D tentatively TRBD1 (5 bases). Germline loops: CDR1 SGHAT, CDR2 FQNNGV. This CDR3 region has 13 residues. The DNA for the CDR3 is TGTGCCAGCAGCATAGACAGGAACACTGAAGCTTTCTTT. This translates into CASSIDRNTEAFF.

The V call is TRBV6-1, the J call TRBJ2-7; 7 bases line up with TRBD2. The CDR3 sequence is 15 residues long. V lost 1 base to trimming and J lost 4 bases; unmatched junction nucleotides: 7. Germline V lookup: CDR1 MNHNS, CDR2 SASEGT. CDR3 in amino acids: CASSEGGEGRYEQYF. As DNA, the CDR3 is TGTGCCAGCAGTGAAGGGGGGGAGGGCCGGTACGAGCAGTACTTC.

In this sample, this clonotype turned up many times. The chain is built from TRBV7-8 and TRBJ2-1, with 12 nucleotides matching TRBD2. CDR1 and CDR2 from the germline V gene are SGHVS and FQNEAQ. V lost 7 bases to trimming and J lost 10 bases; unmatched junction nucleotides: 11. CDR3 length equals 15 residues. Here the CDR3 reads CASKKLAGGPREQFF. The CDR3 nucleotides are TGTGCCAGCAAGAAGCTAGCGGGAGGGCCGAGGGAGCAGTTCTTC.

This clonotype was recorded many times. The rearrangement links TRBV18 to TRBJ2-1, with 9 bases identical to TRBD2. Germline V lookup: CDR1 KGHSH, CDR2 LQKENI. The CDR3 has 16 amino acids. After removal of 0 bases from V and 6 bases from J, the junction contained 6 bases not matched to a gene. The CDR3 loop reads CASSPPAGGIFNEQFF. The CDR3 DNA follows: TGTGCCAGCTCACCACCAGCGGGAGGTATTTTCAATGAGCAGTTCTTC. The full variable domain, with the rest looked up from reference TRBV18 and TRBJ2-1, is NAGVMQNPRHLVRRRGQEARLRCSPMKGHSHVYWYRQLPEEGLKFMVYLQKENIIDESGMPKERFSAEFPKEGPSILRIQQVVRGDSAAYFCASSPPAGGIFNEQFFGPGTRLTVL.

This clonotype appeared many times. J is TRBJ2-5 and V is TRBV24-1, with unresolved D. The CDR3 length is 14 residues. Germline loops: CDR1 KGHDR, CDR2 SFDVKD. V lost 4 bases and J 5 bases, leaving 13 bases between the germline ends. CDR3 sequence: CATSDPTPAETQYF. Here the CDR3 DNA reads TGTGCCACCAGTGACCCGACACCGGCGGAGACCCAGTACTTC.

About this clonotype: The conserved phenylalanine or tryptophan is not found at the CDR3 terminus, so this likely reflects a read error. The chain joins TRBV7-2 to TRBJ2-5; a possible D gene is TRBD2 (6 bases). The CDR3 covers 14 residues. The ends were cut back, 0 bases at V and 3 bases at J, with 8 bases in the middle. Germline loops: CDR1 SGHTA, CDR2 FQGNSA. CDR3 DNA: TGTGCCAGCAGCTTAGCCGGCGGGAAAGAGACCCAGTACCTC. Its translation is CASSLAGGKETQYL.